This TCR beta chain is from a study of blood T cell repertoires in COVID-19 (TCRdb year 2020). General notes on the study: Samples from collaborators originated in the United States, Italy and Spain and spanned both the acute and convalescent phases of COVID-19. The material from the prospective study consisted of cDNA or gDNA derived from T cells, B-cell-depleted T cells, or PBMCs. The dataset comprised deeply sampled blood TCRbeta repertoires from subjects exposed to, actively infected with, or recovered from COVID-19. A freely available public database, intended as a resource for researchers studying the immune response to SARS-CoV-2, is where the repertoires were released. The samples were drawn from two sources: the first 160 participants of the ongoing ImmuneRACE study, and 1,000 to 1,500 subjects contributed by 6 global collaborators. A de-identified subject ID, COVID-19 status, age in years and sex were almost always included in the sample metadata. Where available, HLA class I and class II types were obtained from metadata supplied by the sample provider rather than from assay-based typing. Overall study outcomes, separate from this receptor: The quantity of clinical and demographic metadata differed by source and by participant and was supplied without curation.

Collaborating institutions collected whole blood in K2EDTA tubes following their own protocols. Collaborator samples were shipped for TCRbeta analysis as frozen whole blood, isolated PBMCs, or DNA extracted from either sample type. V is pruned by 5 bases and J by 4 bases, leaving 15 bases of the junction without a gene match. The germline V gene (reference sequence) gives CDR1 as MNHEY and CDR2 as SMNVEV. The CDR3 starts with the cysteine, ends with the phenylalanine, and has 20 residues. CDR3 DNA is the only sequence kept; it has 60 bases, read in frame from the first base. This clone is a singleton in its sample. Its recognized antigen is unknown. No base quality information exists; no much larger clone differs at one position. TCRbeta CDR3 regions were amplified from genomic DNA by means of the immunoSEQ Assay, a bias-controlled multiplex PCR. Per the authors' processing: Nucleated cell counts per sample were estimated from amplification of reference gene primers within the assay. To quantify the absolute abundance of each unique TCRbeta CDR3 rearrangement, sequence reads were collapsed and filtered. For each sample, productive Simpson clonality was calculated by taking the square root of Simpson's diversity index across productive rearrangements. Imported from immuneACCESS, the table was reduced by TCRdb to in-frame sequences with V and J called. These copies leave out some clones; in studies compared against another copy, an unresolved V gene accounts for under half, and the cause of the remainder is not known. The V and J calls and clone size come from that table; D and trimming were worked out from the DNA. Within this sample are approximately 280,000 clones, with around 90% of them counted one time only. Under 2.5% of the sample lies in the top ten.

This sequence uses TRBV27 and TRBJ2-1; 15 bases in between match TRBD2. The receptor was isolated from a man aged 50 to 60 with acute or convalescent COVID-19. Sequencing used peripheral blood. The nucleotide sequence is given as TGTGCCAGCAGTACTGGACTAGCGGGGGGGCCCTCCTTATTATACAATGAGCAGTTCTTC. Its coded protein is CASSTGLAGGPSLLYNEQFF.